The rows below give T cell receptor beta chains drawn from one sample of a study of T cell responses to AZD1222 COVID-19 vaccine. TCRdb keeps only in-frame clones here, not all; method: immunoSEQ multiplex PCR. The sample carries over 100,000 clones, roughly 89% recorded once. This material consisted of peripheral blood, taken on day 0 of AZD1222 vaccination. The source of these receptors is an adult in good health. CDR3s include the opening cysteine and the closing phenylalanine or tryptophan. A D gene is named only where the DNA matches it firmly. Only part of the rows carry a size: once, few, many, or a class if the clone is expanded.

j_call: TRBJ1-2
v_call: TRBV28
clone_size: -
d_call: -
cdr3_nt: TGTGCCAGCAGGGGCGCAACTTCGTTGGGCTACACCTTC
cdr3_aa: CASRGATSLGYTF

j_call: TRBJ1-6
v_call: TRBV30
clone_size: few
d_call: -
cdr3_nt: TGTGCCTGGAGTGAACAGTATAATTCACCCCTCCACTTT
cdr3_aa: CAWSEQYNSPLHF

j_call: TRBJ2-5
v_call: TRBV9
clone_size: -
d_call: -
cdr3_nt: TGTGCCAGCAGCCAAACTTCAAGGGTGGTTGAGACCCAGTACTTC
cdr3_aa: CASSQTSRVVETQYF

j_call: TRBJ2-5
v_call: TRBV6-2/TRBV6-3
clone_size: -
d_call: -
cdr3_nt: TGTGCCAGCAGTTACCCGCCAGTCAAAGCGGAGCAAGAGACCCAGTACTTC
cdr3_aa: CASSYPPVKAEQETQYF

j_call: TRBJ2-2
v_call: TRBV3-1/TRBV3-2
clone_size: -
d_call: TRBD2
cdr3_nt: TGTGCCAGCAGCCTTACTAGCGGGAGGAACGCCGGGGAGCTGTTTTTT
cdr3_aa: CASSLTSGRNAGELFF

j_call: TRBJ2-3
v_call: TRBV11-3
clone_size: -
d_call: -
cdr3_nt: TGTGCCACCATCCTAGCGACCTCAGATACGCAGTATTTT
cdr3_aa: CATILATSDTQYF

j_call: TRBJ1-4
v_call: TRBV7-2
clone_size: -
d_call: -
cdr3_nt: TGTGCCAGCAGCTTGCAGGACGCGGGGAATGAAAAACTGTTTTTT
cdr3_aa: CASSLQDAGNEKLFF

j_call: TRBJ1-4
v_call: TRBV7-9
clone_size: -
d_call: -
cdr3_nt: TGTGCCAGCAGCCGGGGGGAAAATGAAAAACTGTTTTTT
cdr3_aa: CASSRGENEKLFF

j_call: TRBJ1-4
v_call: TRBV28
clone_size: -
d_call: -
cdr3_nt: TGTGCCAGCAGTTTTCCGGACAGACGGGAAAAACTGTTTTTT
cdr3_aa: CASSFPDRREKLFF

j_call: TRBJ2-1
v_call: TRBV29-1
clone_size: -
d_call: -
cdr3_nt: TGCAGCGCGTGTCGGGTGGCAAACAATGAGCAGTTCTTC
cdr3_aa: CSACRVANNEQFF

j_call: TRBJ1-3
v_call: TRBV6-6
clone_size: -
d_call: -
cdr3_nt: TGTGCCAGCAGTTCCACAGATACTGGAAACACCATATATTTT
cdr3_aa: CASSSTDTGNTIYF

j_call: TRBJ2-1
v_call: TRBV7-9
clone_size: -
d_call: -
cdr3_nt: TGTGCCAGCAGCCAATCCCTGAGCTACAATGAGCAGTTCTTC
cdr3_aa: CASSQSLSYNEQFF

j_call: TRBJ2-5
v_call: TRBV19
clone_size: -
d_call: TRBD2
cdr3_nt: TGTGCCAGTAGTATAGTAGCGGGGTACGAAGAGACCCAGTACTTC
cdr3_aa: CASSIVAGYEETQYF

j_call: TRBJ2-5
v_call: TRBV2
clone_size: -
d_call: -
cdr3_nt: TGTGCCAGCAGGTCTACTCCTCTTGGAGAGACCCAGTACTTC
cdr3_aa: CASRSTPLGETQYF

j_call: TRBJ2-1
v_call: TRBV28
clone_size: once
d_call: TRBD2
cdr3_nt: TGTGCCAGCAGTTTAGCGGGAGAGTCCTACAATGAGCAGTTCTTC
cdr3_aa: CASSLAGESYNEQFF

j_call: TRBJ2-3
v_call: TRBV6-5
clone_size: -
d_call: -
cdr3_nt: TGTGCCAGCAGCCAATCAGATACGCAGTATTTT
cdr3_aa: CASSQSDTQYF

j_call: TRBJ2-7
v_call: TRBV12-3/TRBV12-4
clone_size: -
d_call: -
cdr3_nt: TGTGCCAGCAGTTTAGCTACCTACGAGCAGTACTTC
cdr3_aa: CASSLATYEQYF

j_call: TRBJ1-1
v_call: TRBV27
clone_size: -
d_call: -
cdr3_nt: TGTGCCAGCAGTACTAAACTCCGACAGCAAGCTTTCTTT
cdr3_aa: CASSTKLRQQAFF

j_call: TRBJ2-7
v_call: TRBV10-3
clone_size: -
d_call: TRBD1
cdr3_nt: TGTGCCATCAGTCCCGGGGACAGCCTCTACGAGCAGTACTTC
cdr3_aa: CAISPGDSLYEQYF

j_call: TRBJ1-3
v_call: TRBV7-2
clone_size: -
d_call: TRBD1
cdr3_nt: TGTGCCAGCAGCCACCCGCCGACAGGGGCAGTCTCTGGAAACACCATATATTTT
cdr3_aa: CASSHPPTGAVSGNTIYF

j_call: TRBJ1-2
v_call: TRBV19
clone_size: -
d_call: -
cdr3_nt: TGTGCCAGTAGTATATCCGGAGGACTCAAAGGAGGTCATGGCTACACCTTC
cdr3_aa: CASSISGGLKGGHGYTF

j_call: TRBJ1-2
v_call: TRBV15
clone_size: once
d_call: -
cdr3_nt: TGTGCCACCAGCAGAGGGGGTAGTAACTATGGCTACACCTTC
cdr3_aa: CATSRGGSNYGYTF

j_call: TRBJ1-1
v_call: TRBV10-3
clone_size: -
d_call: -
cdr3_nt: TGTGCCATCAGTCCAAAGAAGGGGGACACTGAAGCTTTCTTT
cdr3_aa: CAISPKKGDTEAFF

j_call: TRBJ1-3
v_call: TRBV4-1
clone_size: few
d_call: TRBD1
cdr3_nt: TGCGCCAGCAGCCGCATAACAGGGGTCGGCTCTGGAAACACCATATATTTT
cdr3_aa: CASSRITGVGSGNTIYF

j_call: TRBJ1-4
v_call: TRBV28
clone_size: -
d_call: TRBD1
cdr3_nt: TGTGCCAGCAGTCATCCTAGGACAGGGGGCCGGGAAAAACTGTTTTTT
cdr3_aa: CASSHPRTGGREKLFF

j_call: TRBJ2-1
v_call: TRBV29-1
clone_size: once
d_call: -
cdr3_nt: TGCAGCGTGGCCGGCCACAGGGATGAGCAGTTCTTC
cdr3_aa: CSVAGHRDEQFF

j_call: TRBJ1-1
v_call: TRBV11-2
clone_size: once
d_call: -
cdr3_nt: TGTGCCAGCAGCCAAGGACACGGGGCTGAAGCTTTCTTT
cdr3_aa: CASSQGHGAEAFF

j_call: TRBJ2-1
v_call: TRBV5-1
clone_size: -
d_call: -
cdr3_nt: TGCGCCAGCAGCCCCTCGGGGGATCTGAATGAGCAGTTCTTC
cdr3_aa: CASSPSGDLNEQFF

j_call: TRBJ2-6
v_call: TRBV19
clone_size: -
d_call: -
cdr3_nt: TGTGCCACCTCTAAGACGGCAGTTCTCTCTGGGGCCAACGTCCTGACTTTC
cdr3_aa: CATSKTAVLSGANVLTF

j_call: TRBJ2-7
v_call: TRBV27
clone_size: -
d_call: TRBD1
cdr3_nt: TGTGCCAGCAGTTTATCGTCGGGACAGGGCTACGAGCAGTACTTC
cdr3_aa: CASSLSSGQGYEQYF

j_call: TRBJ2-2
v_call: TRBV6-4
clone_size: -
d_call: TRBD2
cdr3_nt: TGTGCCAGCAGTGTGACTAGCGGAAACACCGGGGAGCTGTTTTTT
cdr3_aa: CASSVTSGNTGELFF

j_call: TRBJ2-5
v_call: TRBV20-1
clone_size: -
d_call: -
cdr3_nt: TGCAGTGCTAGTGGGCCCCAGTCCCTCCAAGAGACCCAGTACTTC
cdr3_aa: CSASGPQSLQETQYF

j_call: TRBJ1-1
v_call: TRBV7-2
clone_size: -
d_call: -
cdr3_nt: TGTGCCAGCAGCGCCCCTTTAATGAACACTGAAGCTTTCTTT
cdr3_aa: CASSAPLMNTEAFF

j_call: TRBJ2-2
v_call: TRBV18
clone_size: few
d_call: -
cdr3_nt: TGTGCCAGCTCACCACCCGGCAGAAGCGGGGAGCTGTTTTTT
cdr3_aa: CASSPPGRSGELFF

j_call: TRBJ2-3
v_call: TRBV7-2
clone_size: -
d_call: -
cdr3_nt: TGTGCCAGCAGCTTAACGCCGCCAGGGGCCACAGATACGCAGTATTTT
cdr3_aa: CASSLTPPGATDTQYF